One and the same sample provided the 25 T cell receptor beta chains below, sequenced in a study of OX40 agonist ivuxolimab in advanced cancers. The library was built by means of the immunoSEQ multiplex PCR assay. In its TCRdb copy, this immuneACCESS table keeps in-frame sequences only and misses some clones. Where compared with another copy, unresolved V genes explain less than half of these, and the others have no known cause. The sample contains roughly 34,000 clones, more than 80% of them found a single time. The ten largest account for 9% to 15% of the sample. The sample in question was CD4+ or CD8+ T cells sorted from blood, obtained in a trial of the OX40 agonist ivuxolimab. The source is an adult with an advanced solid tumor such as melanoma, head and neck, liver or kidney cancer.

The chain combines TRBV5-1 with TRBJ2-1; D might be TRBD2 (6 bases). Looked up from germline, CDR1 is SGHRS and CDR2 is YFSETQ. Trimming took off 10 bases at V and 4 bases at J, with 21 bases between the two ends. The CDR3 consists of 15 residues. The CDR3 DNA sequence: TGCGCCTCCAATGGGGGGACTGGAACTTACAATGAGCAGTTCTTC. This codes for CASNGGTGTYNEQFF. The whole variable domain, filled in from reference TRBV5-1 and TRBJ2-1, reads KAGVTQTPRYLIKTRGQQVTLSCSPISGHRSVSWYQQTPGQGLQFLFEYFSETQRNKGNFPGRFSGRQFSNSRSEMNVSTLELGDSALYLCASNGGTGTYNEQFFGPGTRLTVL.

Notes on this clone: One end of the junction does not line up with germline, which may come from a read error. The chain is built from TRBV29-1 and TRBJ2-5, with D tentatively TRBD1 (5 bases). Germline V CDR1 and CDR2: SQVTM, ANQGSEA. CDR3 length: 14 residues. The CDR3 loop reads CSVWTAMGQEAQYF. The CDR3 nucleotides read TGCAGCGTTTGGACCGCAATGGGGCAAGAGGCCCAGTACTTC.

The chain uses TRBV9 and TRBJ2-7; D gene uncertain. The CDR3 consists of 13 residues. The ends were cut back, 3 bases at V and 0 bases at J, with 7 bases in the middle. Germline values: CDR1 SGDLS, CDR2 YYNGEE. CDR3 residues: CASSGDNSYEQYF. As DNA, the CDR3 is TGTGCCAGCAGCGGAGACAACTCCTACGAGCAGTACTTC.

This clone is judged medium-sized. The chain combines TRBV19 with TRBJ2-3, with 7 positions matching TRBD1. Germline values: CDR1 LNHDA, CDR2 SQIVND (reference sequence). This CDR3 comprises 14 residues. V trimming: 5 bases; J trimming: 2 bases; junction bases outside the gene matches: 4. CDR3 sequence (DNA): TGTGCCAGTAGTCAGGACAGGATCACAGATACGCAGTATTTT. Translated, it gives CASSQDRITDTQYF.

The chain uses TRBV19 and TRBJ2-5; TRBD2 matches 12 bases. Germline values: CDR1 LNHDA, CDR2 SQIVND (reference sequence). The CDR3 runs to 16 residues. Germline trimming cut 3 bases from V and 4 bases from J; bases unmatched to any gene: 6. This CDR3 is CASSIRGLAGRETQYF. The CDR3 bases are TGTGCCAGTAGTATCCGAGGACTAGCGGGGAGAGAGACCCAGTACTTC.

The chain has TRBV6-5 and TRBJ2-5, with D perhaps TRBD2 (6 bases). The CDR3 sequence is 15 residues long. The ends were cut back, 0 bases at V and 5 bases at J, with 13 bases in the middle. CDR1 and CDR2 (germline): MNHEY, SVGAGI. The CDR3 sequence: CASSYSGLEWETQYF. In DNA form, the CDR3 reads TGTGCCAGCAGTTACTCGGGACTGGAATGGGAGACCCAGTACTTC.

The gene calls are TRBV30 and TRBJ2-7; the match to TRBD1 covers 7 bases. J lost 0 bases, V lost 1 base, and 0 bases had no gene match. Germline V gives CDR1 GTSNPN, CDR2 SVGIG (reference sequence). This CDR3 is 13 amino acids long. The CDR3 protein is CAWSAGGSYEQYF. The CDR3 bases are TGTGCCTGGAGTGCAGGGGGCTCCTACGAGCAGTACTTC.

This clone was observed a handful of times. The J gene is TRBJ2-2, the V gene TRBV4-2; 12 bases fit TRBD2. With 0 bases clipped from V and 4 bases from J, the junction kept 9 bases outside the gene matches. Germline V lookup: CDR1 LGHNA, CDR2 YNFKEQ. The CDR3 extends over 19 amino acids. The CDR3 loop is CASSQDLAGGEVSTGELFF. CDR3 DNA sequence: TGTGCCAGCAGCCAAGACCTAGCGGGAGGGGAAGTTAGCACCGGGGAGCTGTTTTTT.

The genes are TRBV7-9 and TRBJ1-3; D call uncertain. The CDR3 contains 13 residues. Germline V gives CDR1 SEHNR, CDR2 FQNEAQ (reference sequence). V was shortened by 1 base and J by 4 bases, with 5 bases between the two germline ends. The chain's CDR3 is CASSLGGGNTIYF. The CDR3 DNA is TGTGCCAGCAGCTTAGGAGGAGGAAACACCATATATTTT.

This clone was seen only a few times. The chain couples TRBV9 to TRBJ2-5; 7 positions agree with TRBD2. The CDR3 is 14 residues long. V shed 4 bases and J 4 bases; nucleotides not matched to a gene: 7. In germline, CDR1 is SGDLS, CDR2 YYNGEE. The CDR3 loop reads CASSPRGGGETQYF. CDR3 bases: TGTGCCAGCAGCCCTCGGGGCGGGGGAGAGACCCAGTACTTC.

The chain couples TRBV29-1 to TRBJ2-3; tentatively, D is TRBD1 (5 bases). The CDR3 totals 13 residues. Looked up from germline, CDR1 is SQVTM and CDR2 is ANQGSEA. Trimming removed 8 bases from V and 0 bases from J, with 12 bases in between. DNA for the CDR3: TGCAGCACCTCAGGGTTCAGCACAGATACGCAGTATTTT. Translation gives CSTSGFSTDTQYF.

This chain uses TRBV7-2 with TRBJ2-7; unclear D gene. Germline lookup yields CDR1 SGHTA and CDR2 FQGNSA. The ends were cut back, 3 bases at V and 2 bases at J, with 8 bases in the middle. The CDR3 is 13 residues long. Written as DNA, the CDR3 is TGTGCCAGCAGCTTCTACAGAGCCTACGAGCAGTACTTC. Its translation is CASSFYRAYEQYF.

This rearrangement joins TRBV4-3 to TRBJ2-3; 9 nucleotides align to TRBD1. This CDR3 is built from 15 residues. The V segment lost 4 bases and the J segment 6 bases; nucleotides outside the gene matches: 8. CDR1 is LGHNA, CDR2 YSLEER, per germline. CDR3 nucleotides: TGCGCCAGCAGCCCCTGGACAGGGGATTCGGATACGCAGTATTTT. Translating it yields CASSPWTGDSDTQYF.

This clone was found once. This chain uses TRBV7-9 with TRBJ1-4; D call uncertain. The CDR3 totals 14 residues. V was cut by 5 bases and J by 4 bases, with 11 bases left in between. CDR1 and CDR2 (germline): SEHNR, FQNEAQ (reference sequence). The CDR3 DNA is TGTGCCAGCAGCAGCGGGGAAGGTAATGAAAAACTGTTTTTT. It specifies CASSSGEGNEKLFF. Combining the CDR3 with reference TRBV7-9 and TRBJ1-4 gives the whole variable domain DTGVSQNPRHKITKRGQNVTFRCDPISEHNRLYWYRQTLGQGPEFLTYFQNEAQLEKSRLLSDRFSAERPKGSFSTLEIQRTEQGDSAMYLCASSSGEGNEKLFFGSGTQLSVL.

This chain connects TRBV4-1 to TRBJ2-2; 7 bases fit TRBD2. This CDR3 contains 15 residues. Germline V gene data show CDR1 as MGHRA and CDR2 as YSYEKL. Germline trimming cut 4 bases from V and 7 bases from J; bases unmatched to any gene: 9. CDR3 protein: CASSPYRGGDGELFF. CDR3 nucleotide sequence: TGCGCCAGCAGCCCGTATCGGGGAGGGGACGGGGAGCTGTTTTTT.

The chain is built from TRBV11-2 and TRBJ2-3; D might be TRBD2 (5 bases). The CDR3 extends over 13 amino acids. V lost 7 bases to trimming and J lost 6 bases, with 14 bases between them. Germline V lookup: CDR1 SGHAT, CDR2 FQNNGV. CDR3 coding DNA: TGTGCCAGCACCTTTGGCCGGGGTGATACGCAGTATTTT. This sequence encodes CASTFGRGDTQYF.

The genes are TRBV2 and TRBJ2-1; 7 bases align to TRBD2. The length of the CDR3 is 14 residues. Per the germline V gene, CDR1 is SNHLY and CDR2 is FYNNEI. V shed 4 bases, J shed 4 bases, and the junction held 4 bases outside the gene matches. CDR3 DNA sequence: TGTGCCAGCAGTGTATTGCGGGGGTACAATGAGCAGTTCTTC. It encodes CASSVLRGYNEQFF.

The CDR3 sequence is CASRRTGGRQSQPQHF. In nucleotides, the CDR3 is TGTGCCAGCAGGCGGACAGGGGGGAGGCAATCTCAGCCCCAGCATTTT. The J gene is TRBJ1-5, the V gene TRBV28, with TRBD1 identical over 10 bases. There are 16 residues in the CDR3. Germline-derived CDR1 and CDR2 are MDHEN and SYDVKM. The J segment lost 6 bases and the V segment lost 6 bases, leaving 11 bases of the junction unmatched.

The rearrangement links TRBV7-6 to TRBJ2-7; D ambiguous. The V end was cut by 1 base, the J end by 3 bases, with 10 bases between. Germline lookup yields CDR1 SGHVS and CDR2 FNYEAQ. The CDR3 has 14 amino acids. The CDR3 loop is CASSLVSGFYEQYF. In DNA, the CDR3 is TGTGCCAGCAGCTTAGTTTCCGGGTTCTACGAGCAGTACTTC.

The J gene is TRBJ2-1, the V gene TRBV4-1; 7 bases are a match to TRBD1. V was pared by 2 bases and J by 15 bases, with 13 bases of the junction left unmatched. Germline CDR1 is MGHRA and CDR2 is YSYEKL. The CDR3 consists of 14 residues. CDR3 bases: TGCGCCAGCAGCCAAAGGACTTTCGGGACAGACCGGTTCTTC. This codes for CASSQRTFGTDRFF.

The rearrangement joins TRBV6-6 to TRBJ1-2; no reliable D call. The ends were cut back, 2 bases at V and 5 bases at J, with 15 bases in the middle. Germline CDR1 MNHNY, CDR2 SVGAGI (reference sequence). This CDR3 has 15 amino acids. This chain's CDR3 is CASSYNLGISYGYTF. The DNA for the CDR3 is TGTGCCAGCAGTTACAACCTCGGGATATCTTATGGCTACACCTTC.

This chain uses TRBV5-5 with TRBJ2-5; D gene unclear. Trimming took 4 bases from V and 3 from J, leaving 10 bases between them. Looked up from germline, CDR1 is SGHKS and CDR2 is YYEKEE (reference sequence). The CDR3 extends over 13 amino acids. CDR3 bases: TGTGCCAGCAGCCACGACTTAAAAGAGACCCAGTACTTC. Encoded protein: CASSHDLKETQYF.

This clone was seen once. V and J are TRBV11-3 and TRBJ2-7; TRBD1 matches at 9 bases. Germline V lookup: CDR1 SGHNT, CDR2 YENEEA. Trimming cost V 5 bases and J 1 base; bases outside gene matches: 6. There are 15 residues in the CDR3. Here the CDR3 reads CASSQDRGPSYEQYF. The DNA of the CDR3 is TGTGCCAGCAGCCAGGACAGGGGTCCATCCTACGAGCAGTACTTC.

This clone was seen only a few times. The chain uses TRBV29-1 and TRBJ2-1, with 13 positions matching TRBD2. V trimming: 3 bases; J trimming: 0 bases; junction bases outside the gene matches: 8. The CDR3 loop spans 18 amino acids. Germline V gene sequence: CDR1 SQVTM, CDR2 ANQGSEA. The DNA of the CDR3 is TGCAGCGTTGAGTTCGCACTAGCGGGAGGGAGCTCCTACAATGAGCAGTTCTTC. Translated: CSVEFALAGGSSYNEQFF.

On this clone: Other DNA variants within this sample encode the same CDR3. The chain uses TRBV4-3 and TRBJ2-1; TRBD1 matches at 7 bases. Per germline, CDR1 LGHNA and CDR2 YSLEER. After removal of 0 bases from V and 3 bases from J, the junction contained 2 bases not matched to a gene. There are 15 residues in the CDR3. DNA for the CDR3: TGCGCCAGCAGCCAAGACGGGACAGACTACAATGAGCAGTTCTTC. Protein product: CASSQDGTDYNEQFF.